One sample yielded the 13 T cell receptor beta chains listed below, sequenced in a study of vaccination and CD4 T cells after COVID-19. Treatment noted: approximately nine-day PBMC culture with coronavirus spike peptide pools or control peptides (ViraFEST assay). These receptors have no known antigen. Oncomine TCR Beta short-read sequencing was applied to DNA from cultured CD4+ T cells. From the PCR reads, TCRdb called clonotypes with MiXCR, one entry per CDR3 protein. The sample holds about 12,000 distinct CDR3 sequences; around 21% are singletons and the top ten take about 14%. The sequencing used CD4+ T cells from blood, cultured in vitro, collected before SARS-CoV-2 vaccination. The receptors were gathered from a human donor who received a COVID-19 vaccine.

This clonotype was counted a few times. The chain combines TRBV19 with TRBJ2-5; D possibly corresponds to TRBD1 (5 bases). CDR1 LNHDA and CDR2 SQIVND come from the germline V gene (reference sequence). V was shortened by 4 bases and J by 4 bases, with 13 bases between the two germline ends. The CDR3 has 14 residues. CDR3 nucleotides: TGTGCCAGTAGTAGGCCAGGGATAGGAGAGACCCAGTACTTC. It codes for CASSRPGIGETQYF.

This clonotype was observed a handful of times. J is TRBJ2-5 and V is TRBV9; either TRBD1 or TRBD2 may supply D (6 bases each). CDR1 and CDR2 from the germline V gene are SGDLS and YYNGEE. This CDR3 region has 15 residues. With 3 bases removed from V and 5 bases from J, the gap between germline ends came to 17 bases. The CDR3, as DNA: TGTGCCAGCAGCGCCGCCTTAGGGGGGAGGGAGACCCAGTACTTC. Translating it yields CASSAALGGRETQYF.

This clonotype was counted a few times. The chain uses TRBV20-1 and TRBJ1-1, with D tentatively TRBD1 (5 bases). Germline V gives CDR1 DFQATT, CDR2 SNEGSKA (reference sequence). The CDR3 covers 14 residues. V lost 3 bases and J lost 1, with 12 bases in between. CDR3 sequence: CSARKGTGNTEAFF. CDR3 nucleotides: TGCAGTGCTAGGAAGGGAACAGGGAACACTGAAGCTTTCTTT.

The chain carries TRBV5-1 and TRBJ2-5; 11 bases fit TRBD1. Germline V gene lookup returns CDR1 SGHRS and CDR2 YFSETQ. V gave up 4 bases and J gave up 2 bases; unmatched junction bases: 10. The CDR3 spans 17 residues. CDR3 DNA sequence: TGCGCCAGCAGCCCAAACCCTCGGGACAGGGGGCAAGAGACCCAGTACTTC. This gives the protein CASSPNPRDRGQETQYF.

Only a few counts were recorded for this clonotype. This rearrangement joins TRBV19 to TRBJ2-7, with 12 bases lining up with TRBD1. J gave up 4 bases and V 5 bases, and 9 bases lay outside the gene matches. This CDR3 has 16 residues. CDR1 and CDR2 from the germline V gene are LNHDA and SQIVND (reference sequence). CDR3 DNA: TGTGCCAGTAGTCCTTGGGGGGACAGGGGGCAGTACGAGCAGTACTTC. Translated, it gives CASSPWGDRGQYEQYF. The full variable domain, in which reference TRBV19 and TRBJ2-7 provide the parts outside the CDR3, is DGGITQSPKYLFRKEGQNVTLSCEQNLNHDAMYWYRQDPGQGLRLIYYSQIVNDFQKGDIAEGYSVSREKKESFPLTVTSAQKNPTAFYLCASSPWGDRGQYEQYFGPGTRLTVT.

This clonotype was recorded a few times. The rearrangement uses TRBV29-1 and TRBJ2-7, with 10 bases identical to TRBD1. Looked up from germline, CDR1 is SQVTM and CDR2 is ANQGSEA. CDR3 length: 16 residues. With V trimmed by 3 bases and J by 2 bases, 10 bases remained unmatched. The CDR3 loop is CSVDGVGQGDTYEQYF. The CDR3 DNA is TGCAGCGTTGACGGAGTTGGACAGGGGGATACCTACGAGCAGTACTTC.

The chain employs TRBV5-1 and TRBJ2-5; 8 bases match TRBD2. CDR1 SGHRS and CDR2 YFSETQ come from the germline V gene. J gave up 4 bases and V 5 bases, and 7 bases lay outside the gene matches. This CDR3 is built from 14 residues. The CDR3 sequence is CASSPAGGTETQYF. CDR3 DNA sequence: TGCGCCAGCAGTCCTGCGGGGGGAACAGAGACCCAGTACTTC.

The rearrangement links TRBV12-3 or TRBV12-4 to TRBJ2-5; D uncertain. The CDR3 contains 14 residues. The V gene lost 8 bases and the J gene lost 1 base, with 14 bases spanning the gap. The CDR3 sequence: CASGPRRPQETQYF. In DNA, the CDR3 is TGTGCCAGCGGCCCACGCAGGCCCCAAGAGACCCAGTACTTC.

This sequence joins TRBV11-2 and TRBJ2-6; unclear D gene. Germline V lookup: CDR1 SGHAT, CDR2 FQNNGV. The CDR3 spans 15 residues. Trimming shortened V by 4 bases and J by 1 base, and 8 bases separated the two germline ends. For the CDR3, the DNA is TGTGCCAGCAGCTCTCAGATTTCTGGGGCCAACGTCCTGACTTTC. Protein: CASSSQISGANVLTF. Variable domain in full (rest from reference TRBV11-2 and TRBJ2-6): EAGVAQSPRYKIIEKRQSVAFWCNPISGHATLYWYQQILGQGPKLLIQFQNNGVVDDSQLPKDRFSAERLKGVDSTLKIQPAKLEDSAVYLCASSSQISGANVLTFGAGSRLTVL.

The chain is built from TRBV18 and TRBJ1-1; D gene unclear. The CDR3 length is 14 residues. V was pared by 2 bases and J by 0 bases, with 7 bases between. The germline V gene has CDR1 KGHSH and CDR2 LQKENI. CDR3 region: CASSPYLLNTEAFF. CDR3 coding DNA: TGTGCCAGCTCACCATATCTCCTGAACACTGAAGCTTTCTTT.

J is TRBJ2-1 and V is TRBV20-1; 8 bases are a match to TRBD2. The V segment lost 2 bases and the J segment 8 bases; nucleotides outside the gene matches: 5. Germline CDR1 reads DFQATT; CDR2 reads SNEGSKA (reference sequence). CDR3 length: 13 amino acids. The CDR3 sequence is CSARPGGGDEQFF. The DNA of the CDR3 is TGCAGTGCTAGACCCGGGGGGGGGGATGAGCAGTTCTTC.

This sequence joins TRBV6-1 and TRBJ2-3; 8 bases fit TRBD2. J was trimmed by 3 bases and V by 10 bases; bases with no gene match: 9. The CDR3 loop spans 14 amino acids. The germline V gene encodes CDR1 MNHNS and CDR2 SASEGT. The CDR3 protein is CATTRGAETDTQYF. The CDR3 DNA sequence: TGTGCCACAACGCGGGGGGCCGAGACAGATACGCAGTATTTT.

This clonotype showed up just a few times. J is TRBJ2-5 and V is TRBV6-2 or TRBV6-3, with D perhaps matching TRBD2 (5 bases). Trimming pared 11 bases from V and 4 bases from J, leaving 14 bases between. In germline, CDR1 is MNHEY, CDR2 SVGEGT. The CDR3 is 12 residues long. This chain's CDR3 is CAASFRGETQYF. The CDR3 region has the DNA TGTGCCGCCAGCTTTCGGGGAGAGACCCAGTACTTC.